This TCR beta chain was retrieved from a study of blood T cell repertoires in COVID-19. V lost 1 base, J lost 0 bases, and 9 bases lay in between. CDR3 length: 15 amino acids. The germline V gene encodes CDR1 KGHSH and CDR2 LQKENI. Data came from immunoSEQ multiplex PCR; TCRdb stores just in-frame clones and leaves some out. Here the sample spans about 320,000 clones, 90% being singletons. This TCR came from a woman aged 25 to 45 who had been exposed to COVID-19. The sample comprised PBMCs or T cells enriched from blood (not recorded which). V gene TRBV18 combines with J gene TRBJ1-2; D unresolved. The CDR3 nucleotides are TGTGCCAGCTCACCACAGAGTGAGGCTAACTATGGCTACACCTTC. Its translation is CASSPQSEANYGYTF.